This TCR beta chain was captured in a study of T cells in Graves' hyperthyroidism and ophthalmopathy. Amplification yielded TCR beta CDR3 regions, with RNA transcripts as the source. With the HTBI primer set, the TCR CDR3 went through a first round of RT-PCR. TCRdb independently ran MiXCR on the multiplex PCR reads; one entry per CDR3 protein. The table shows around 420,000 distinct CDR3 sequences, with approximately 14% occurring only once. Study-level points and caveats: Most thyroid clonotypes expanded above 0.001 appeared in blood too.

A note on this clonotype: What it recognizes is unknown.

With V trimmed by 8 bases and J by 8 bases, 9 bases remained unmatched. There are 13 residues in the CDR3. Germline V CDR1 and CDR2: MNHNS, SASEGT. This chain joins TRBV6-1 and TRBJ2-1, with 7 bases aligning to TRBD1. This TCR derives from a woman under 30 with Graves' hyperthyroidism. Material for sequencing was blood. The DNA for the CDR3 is TGTGCCAGCGGTCGACAGGGTGGGGATGAGCAGTTCTTC. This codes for CASGRQGGDEQFF.